The TCR beta chain under discussion was sequenced for a study of T cell repertoires in cytomegalovirus infection (dated by TCRdb to about 2019). For the study in its entirety: The peptide stimulations were aimed at well-studied HLA-B-restricted epitopes as well as recently identified HLA-C-restricted CMV epitopes, whose presentation resists viral immunomodulation. Donor HLA type was relevant to the analysis, as public TCR beta signatures indicated carriage of CMV infection together with the matching HLA type. Overall study results and their limits: The ex vivo response was dominated by HLA-C-restricted CMV-specific TCR beta clonotypes, which also provided the single most frequent clonotype in two of eight donors. In both this cohort and an independent cohort of some 380 donors, the cumulative frequency of public TCR beta family members distinguished carriers of CMV infection plus the relevant HLA type.

For CDR1 and CDR2, the germline V gene lists MDHEN and SYDVKM. Relative to germline, V is missing 3 bases and J is missing 4 bases, with 11 bases of the junction outside any gene match. From cysteine to phenylalanine, the CDR3 is 16 amino acids long. CDR3 DNA only is kept here, 48 bases in frame from base 1. Explained via the paper, the treatment or condition label denotes: in vitro stimulation with specific CMV peptide epitopes to enrich CMV-specific T cells. Of note for this clonotype: It lacks a known antigen. One base away there is no much larger clone; base qualities are not given.

The reads were generated on an Illumina HiSeq 1500. TCRdb itself trimmed the public reads at Q25 with fastp, ran MiXCR and retained productive beta chains. Each entry is one CDR3 protein sequence, shown with its most common DNA and genes. Present in this sample are roughly 920,000 distinct CDR3 sequences, around 29% of which were seen just once. The leading ten clones occupy more than 12% of the sample. This sample comprised cultured CD8+ T cells from PBMCs, obtained from culture after CMV antigen stimulation. This chain is built from TRBV28 and TRBJ1-2, with 7 central nucleotides matching TRBD1. The TCR originated in a human donor in good health (CMV status not recorded). Some clones in this sample may be carry-over from other donors' samples. The DNA reads TGTGCCAGCAGTTTTAACTCAGGGGGGAGGACCTATGGCTACACCTTC. It specifies CASSFNSGGRTYGYTF.